This T cell receptor beta chain emerged from a study of technical replicates of blood from a handful of donors. Germline CDR1 is SQVTM and CDR2 is ANQGSEA. The CDR3 loop spans 14 amino acids. V trimming: 7 bases; J trimming: 0 bases; junction bases outside the gene matches: 3. Profiling relied on immunoSEQ multiplex PCR, and the TCRdb table lists in-frame clones only, not all of them. The repertoire holds around 13,000 clones, around 82% seen once, with approximately 10% in the top ten. The sequencing input was PBMCs. The receptor was isolated from a human donor in good health. This chain links TRBV29-1 with TRBJ2-6, with TRBD1 matching 7 bases. The CDR3 here is CSAQGDSGANVLTF. The CDR3 nucleotides read TGCAGCGCCCAGGGGGACTCTGGGGCCAACGTCCTGACTTTC. Full variable domain (outside the CDR3, taken from reference TRBV29-1 and TRBJ2-6): SAVISQKPSRDICQRGTSLTIQCQVDSQVTMMFWYRQQPGQSLTLIATANQGSEATYESGFVIDKFPISRPNLTFSTLTVSNMSPEDSSIYLCSAQGDSGANVLTFGAGSRLTVL.